This entry lists 21 T cell receptor beta chains sequenced from one sample in a study of tumor-infiltrating lymphocytes in localized non-small cell lung cancer. TCRdb keeps only in-frame clones here, not all; method: immunoSEQ multiplex PCR. This sample has around 7,000 clones; around 64% occur once, and the top ten carry 10% to 15%. Input material: uninvolved lung tissue not adjacent to the tumor. The receptors originated from a human donor with non-small cell lung cancer.

The rearrangement links TRBV18 to TRBJ2-5; D gene uncertain. Germline CDR1 and CDR2: KGHSH and LQKENI. CDR3 size: 12 residues. Trimming took 3 bases from V and 1 from J, leaving 3 bases between them. The CDR3 nucleotides are TGTGCCAGCTCACCTGGCCAAGAGACCCAGTACTTC. It yields the protein CASSPGQETQYF.

The chain carries TRBV7-2 and TRBJ2-3, with 9 bases that match TRBD2. Germline V gene data show CDR1 as SGHTA and CDR2 as FQGNSA. This CDR3 contains 16 residues. V shed 1 base and J 4 bases; nucleotides not matched to a gene: 6. The CDR3 DNA follows: TGTGCCAGCAGCTTAGTGTTAGCGGGGGTGGCAGATACGCAGTATTTT. Amino acid sequence: CASSLVLAGVADTQYF.

This chain links TRBV19 with TRBJ2-7; tentatively, D is TRBD1 or TRBD2 (5 bases each). The ends were cut back, 6 bases at V and 3 bases at J, with 12 bases in the middle. CDR1 is LNHDA and CDR2 is SQIVND in the germline V gene (reference sequence). The CDR3 covers 13 residues. CDR3 loop: CASRGVSGYEQYF. The CDR3 DNA is TGTGCCAGTAGGGGGGTTTCAGGCTACGAGCAGTACTTC.

The rearrangement links TRBV5-1 to TRBJ1-1, with 8 bases that match TRBD1. Germline lookup yields CDR1 SGHRS and CDR2 YFSETQ. V was clipped by 4 bases and J by 4 bases; unmatched bases: 9. The CDR3 sequence is 15 residues long. In DNA form, the CDR3 reads TGCGCCAGCAGCATACCAGGGGGCTGGAGCACTGAAGCTTTCTTT. It translates to CASSIPGGWSTEAFF. The full variable domain, in which reference TRBV5-1 and TRBJ1-1 provide the parts outside the CDR3, is KAGVTQTPRYLIKTRGQQVTLSCSPISGHRSVSWYQQTPGQGLQFLFEYFSETQRNKGNFPGRFSGRQFSNSRSEMNVSTLELGDSALYLCASSIPGGWSTEAFFGQGTRLTVV.

V is TRBV11-3 and J is TRBJ1-2; 9 nucleotides match TRBD1. The ends lost 1 base at V and 8 bases at J; junction bases unmatched: 5. CDR3 size: 14 residues. Germline lookup yields CDR1 SGHNT and CDR2 YENEEA. CDR3 nucleotides: TGTGCCAGCAGCTTAGGGACAGGGGCTGGCGGCTACACCTTC. This codes for CASSLGTGAGGYTF. The variable domain in full, completed from reference TRBV11-3 and TRBJ1-2, reads EAGVVQSPRYKIIEKKQPVAFWCNPISGHNTLYWYLQNLGQGPELLIRYENEEAVDDSQLPKDRFSAERLKGVDSTLKIQPAELGDSAVYLCASSLGTGAGGYTFGSGTRLTVV.

CDR3 sequence: CASTGMGGTNYGYTF. The CDR3 region has the DNA TGCGCCAGCACGGGGATGGGGGGGACGAACTATGGCTACACCTTC. The chain couples TRBV5-1 to TRBJ1-2, with a possible D match to TRBD1 (5 bases). V lost 6 bases and J 2 bases, leaving 17 bases between the germline ends. The germline V gene has CDR1 SGHRS and CDR2 YFSETQ. CDR3 length equals 15 residues.

Only one count was recorded for this clone. CDR3 region: CASSLKLTQRRTDTQYF. DNA for the CDR3: TGTGCCAGCAGCTTAAAATTGACACAAAGACGCACAGATACGCAGTATTTT. The chain combines TRBV7-2 with TRBJ2-3; D remains unclear. This CDR3 has 17 amino acids. Trimming cost V 2 bases and J 1 base, with 16 bases left between them. Germline V gene lookup returns CDR1 SGHTA and CDR2 FQGNSA.

This chain links TRBV2 with TRBJ2-2; the D gene is possibly TRBD1 (5 bases). CDR3 length: 13 residues. Trimming shortened V by 10 bases and J by 2 bases, and 11 bases separated the two germline ends. Germline assignment: CDR1 SNHLY and CDR2 FYNNEI. CDR3: CANSQDNTGELFF. The DNA of the CDR3 is TGTGCCAACTCACAGGATAACACCGGGGAGCTGTTTTTT.

The chain uses TRBV4-3 and TRBJ2-1, with 12 bases aligning to TRBD2. The CDR3 is 19 residues long. Germline CDR1 reads LGHNA; CDR2 reads YSLEER. With V trimmed by 0 bases and J by 0 bases, 6 bases remained unmatched. CDR3 sequence (DNA): TGCGCCAGCAGCCAAGATACACTAGCGGGGGGAAGCTCCTACAATGAGCAGTTCTTC. Translated: CASSQDTLAGGSSYNEQFF.

This clone was counted only a few times. The chain employs TRBV29-1 and TRBJ1-2; TRBD1 is a possible D gene (6 bases). This CDR3 spans 13 amino acids. Trimming took off 3 bases at V and 4 bases at J, with 12 bases between the two ends. Germline CDR1 SQVTM, CDR2 ANQGSEA. CDR3 in DNA: TGCAGCGTTGATCGGACAGAGCCCTATGGCTACACCTTC. This encodes CSVDRTEPYGYTF.

The chain employs TRBV27 and TRBJ1-5, with a weak D call TRBD1 (6 bases). V dropped 7 bases and J dropped 1 base, with 11 bases sitting between them. This CDR3 is 14 amino acids long. The germline V gene encodes CDR1 MNHEY and CDR2 SMNVEV (reference sequence). The CDR3 nucleotides read TGTGCCAGCACCCGGGGGGGCAGCAATCAGCCCCAGCATTTT. Encoded protein: CASTRGGSNQPQHF.

The chain links TRBV6-1 to TRBJ1-1, with D uncertain. V gave up 7 bases and J gave up 5 bases, with 8 bases separating them. This CDR3 comprises 11 residues. Per germline, CDR1 MNHNS and CDR2 SASEGT. CDR3 loop: CASNHGTEAFF. CDR3 coding DNA: TGTGCCAGCAACCATGGGACTGAAGCTTTCTTT.

This chain's CDR3 is CSVARGGQAFF. CDR3 coding DNA: TGCAGCGTTGCCCGGGGGGGTCAAGCTTTCTTT. The chain is built from TRBV29-1 and TRBJ1-1, with a weak D call TRBD1 (5 bases). V gave up 4 bases and J gave up 9 bases, with 12 bases separating them. The V gene's germline CDR1 is SQVTM and CDR2 ANQGSEA. The CDR3 has 11 residues.

The chain recombines TRBV7-6 with TRBJ1-4; D ambiguous. V was cut by 2 bases and J by 3 bases, with 10 bases left in between. The CDR3 covers 15 residues. Germline CDR1 SGHVS, CDR2 FNYEAQ. The CDR3 DNA reads TGTGCCAGCAGCTTATCGGGGATTTCTAATGAAAAACTGTTTTTT. Its translation: CASSLSGISNEKLFF.

In this sample, this clone turned up once. The chain links TRBV7-6 to TRBJ1-4, with TRBD1 as a possible D gene (5 bases). CDR1 SGHVS and CDR2 FNYEAQ come from the germline V gene. The CDR3 totals 14 residues. The V end lost 2 bases, the J end lost 10 bases, and 14 bases lay between the germline ends. CDR3 protein: CASSLRGRGGKLFF. The DNA for the CDR3 is TGTGCCAGCAGCTTAAGGGGTAGGGGTGGAAAACTGTTTTTT.

The chain combines TRBV30 with TRBJ1-6; 11 positions match TRBD1. CDR1 and CDR2 (germline): GTSNPN, SVGIG (reference sequence). With V trimmed by 6 bases and J by 7 bases, 17 bases remained unmatched. The CDR3 covers 18 residues. In DNA form, the CDR3 reads TGTGCCTGTCCTAGAGGCGGGACAGGGGGTCTCGGGAATTCACCCCTCCACTTT. This codes for CACPRGGTGGLGNSPLHF. Using reference TRBV30 and TRBJ1-6 for the parts outside the CDR3, the full variable domain is SQTIHQWPATLVQPVGSPLSLECTVEGTSNPNLYWYRQAAGRGLQLLFYSVGIGQISSEVPQNLSASRPQDRQFILSSKKLLLSDSGFYLCACPRGGTGGLGNSPLHFGNGTRLTVT.

This rearrangement joins TRBV7-9 to TRBJ1-6; D gene unclear. This CDR3 is built from 14 residues. In germline, CDR1 is SEHNR, CDR2 FQNEAQ (reference sequence). V dropped 2 bases and J dropped 10 bases, with 12 bases sitting between them. CDR3 nucleotide sequence: TGTGCCAGCAGCTTATCTCATCGGGGATCACCCCTCCACTTT. Protein sequence: CASSLSHRGSPLHF.

V is TRBV6-1 and J is TRBJ1-2; TRBD1 matches at 8 bases. The CDR3 has 14 residues. J gave up 6 bases and V 7 bases, and 10 bases lay outside the gene matches. The V gene's germline CDR1 is MNHNS and CDR2 SASEGT. The CDR3 reads CASTRGRGLDGYTF. The CDR3 DNA is TGTGCCAGCACCCGGGGCAGGGGGCTTGATGGCTACACCTTC.

V and J are TRBV19 and TRBJ1-2; no clear D. The CDR3 runs to 13 residues. Trimming took 3 bases from V and 3 from J, leaving 8 bases between them. In germline, CDR1 is LNHDA, CDR2 SQIVND (reference sequence). The CDR3 nucleotides are TGTGCCAGTAGTATTCGGCAGGACTATGGCTACACCTTC. Translated: CASSIRQDYGYTF. Together with reference TRBV19 and TRBJ1-2, the CDR3 gives the full variable domain: DGGITQSPKYLFRKEGQNVTLSCEQNLNHDAMYWYRQDPGQGLRLIYYSQIVNDFQKGDIAEGYSVSREKKESFPLTVTSAQKNPTAFYLCASSIRQDYGYTFGSGTRLTVV.

The chain recombines TRBV6-6 with TRBJ2-1; no clear D. Trimming left V 0 bases short and J 3 bases short, with 3 bases between. This CDR3 has 13 residues. Per the germline V gene, CDR1 is MNHNY and CDR2 is SVGAGI (reference sequence). The DNA of the CDR3 is TGTGCCAGCAGTTACTCAAACTACAATGAGCAGTTCTTC. This sequence encodes CASSYSNYNEQFF.

The genes are TRBV29-1 and TRBJ2-2, with D perhaps being TRBD1 or TRBD2 (5 bases each). Germline loops: CDR1 SQVTM, CDR2 ANQGSEA. The CDR3 loop spans 14 amino acids. V lost 6 bases to trimming and J lost 5 bases, with 16 bases between them. This chain's CDR3 is CSVAPGTETGELFF. The DNA of the CDR3 is TGCAGCGTAGCTCCGGGGACGGAGACCGGGGAGCTGTTTTTT.